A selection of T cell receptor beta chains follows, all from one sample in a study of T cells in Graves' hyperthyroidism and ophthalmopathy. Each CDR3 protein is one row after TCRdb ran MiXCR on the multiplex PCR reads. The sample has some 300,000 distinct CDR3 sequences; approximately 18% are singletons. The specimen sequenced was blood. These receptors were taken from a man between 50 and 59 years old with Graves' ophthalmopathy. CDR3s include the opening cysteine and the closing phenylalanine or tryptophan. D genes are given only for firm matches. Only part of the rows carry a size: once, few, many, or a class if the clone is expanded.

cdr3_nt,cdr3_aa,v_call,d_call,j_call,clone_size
TGCAGTGCTAGAGCCAGGACAGGCTCCTACGAGCAGTACTTC,CSARARTGSYEQYF,TRBV20-1,TRBD1,TRBJ2-7,few
TGTGCCAGCAGCTCCGGGACAGGAAGCCTCCATGAGCAGTTCTTC,CASSSGTGSLHEQFF,TRBV7-6,TRBD1,TRBJ2-1,many
TGCAGTGCTAGAGATAGGACCGGGAGGGTCCACGAGCAGTACTTC,CSARDRTGRVHEQYF,TRBV20-1,TRBD2,TRBJ2-7,few
TGCGCCAGCAGCTTGTCGGCGGGAAATTCACCCCTCCACTTT,CASSLSAGNSPLHF,TRBV5-1,-,TRBJ1-6,-
TGTGCCAGCAGTTTTGTCAGCCGGATCTACGAGCAGTACTTC,CASSFVSRIYEQYF,TRBV27,-,TRBJ2-7,few
TGTGCCAGCAGCTTAGTCGGGACAGGGACCTACGAGCAGTACTTC,CASSLVGTGTYEQYF,TRBV11-2,TRBD1,TRBJ2-7,many
TGTGCCAGCAGCTTCCAGGAAGTGGGGACCGGGGAGCTGTTTTTT,CASSFQEVGTGELFF,TRBV7-6,-,TRBJ2-2,-
TGTGCCAGCAGCTACAGGGTTTCCGGCAATCAGCCCCAGCATTTT,CASSYRVSGNQPQHF,TRBV5-8,-,TRBJ1-5,-
TGTGCCAGCAGCTTAGTGGTAGGGGGCAGGGAGCAGTTCTTC,CASSLVVGGREQFF,TRBV11-2,TRBD1,TRBJ2-1,many
TGTGCCAGCAGTGAAAGGGCCGGGGTGATCACTGAAGCTTTCTTT,CASSERAGVITEAFF,TRBV6-1,-,TRBJ1-1,many
TGTGCCAGCAGCCAAGTGGTCGGGACAGGGGACGGCTACACCTTC,CASSQVVGTGDGYTF,TRBV3-1,TRBD1,TRBJ1-2,many
TGCAGTGCTAGAGATGGGCGGGAGTGGGATACGCAGTATTTT,CSARDGREWDTQYF,TRBV20-1,TRBD2,TRBJ2-3,few
TGTGCCAGCAGCCTGATCGGTCTAGCGGGCCAATACAATGAGCAGTTCTTC,CASSLIGLAGQYNEQFF,TRBV11-2,TRBD2,TRBJ2-1,many
TGTGCCAGCAGCTTGGGGACTAGCGGGTTCTACGAGCAGTACTTC,CASSLGTSGFYEQYF,TRBV28,TRBD2,TRBJ2-7,-
TGTGCCAGCAGTTTGACTAGCGGAGACAAAGAGACCCAGTACTTC,CASSLTSGDKETQYF,TRBV12-3/TRBV12-4,TRBD2,TRBJ2-5,many
TGTGCCAGCAGTTACTCGTCCGGGCAGGGCTACGAGCAGTACTTC,CASSYSSGQGYEQYF,TRBV6-2/TRBV6-3,-,TRBJ2-7,many
TGTGCCAGTAGTATTACCCCCCGGGGACAGGGGTCGTTAGCTGGGGCCAACGTCCTGACTTTC,CASSITPRGQGSLAGANVLTF,TRBV19,TRBD1,TRBJ2-6,few
TGTGCCTGGAGCCGGGACAGCAAGGAGGAAAAACTGTTTTTT,CAWSRDSKEEKLFF,TRBV30,TRBD1,TRBJ1-4,many
TGTGCCAGCAGCGTTCGGGAGTCCTACAATGAGCAGTTCTTC,CASSVRESYNEQFF,TRBV11-3,-,TRBJ2-1,-
TGTGCCAGCAGCGCCGGGACAGGGATCGTCGGGGAGCTGTTTTTT,CASSAGTGIVGELFF,TRBV5-4,TRBD1,TRBJ2-2,-
TGCGCCAGCAGCTTGGCCGGAGTAGAGACCCAGTACTTC,CASSLAGVETQYF,TRBV5-1,-,TRBJ2-5,many
TGTGCCAGCATGGACAGGGGGCGTGGGAATGAGCAGTTCTTC,CASMDRGRGNEQFF,TRBV2,TRBD1,TRBJ2-1,-
TGTGCCAGCAGGCGGGGAGGATCAGAGACCCAGTACTTC,CASRRGGSETQYF,TRBV5-6,-,TRBJ2-5,few
TGTGCCAGCAGCTTGGTAGGCAGGGGGGCTGGAGCTTTCTTT,CASSLVGRGAGAFF,TRBV5-8,TRBD1,TRBJ1-1,many
TGCAGCGTTGCGGCTAGCGGTGGCAATGAGCAGTTCTTC,CSVAASGGNEQFF,TRBV29-1,TRBD2,TRBJ2-1,few
TGTGCCAGCAGCTCGCCGACCCGGACAGCAGAGCAGTTCTTC,CASSSPTRTAEQFF,TRBV7-9,-,TRBJ2-1,few
TGCAGTGCTAGCAGGCGACAAACCTACGAGCAGTACTTC,CSASRRQTYEQYF,TRBV20-1,-,TRBJ2-7,many
TGTGCCAGCAGCTTAGCGCCCGGGTTGAGGAGCAATCAGCCCCAGCATTTT,CASSLAPGLRSNQPQHF,TRBV7-8,-,TRBJ1-5,-
TGCAGCTTTTCGCTTGCGGCAAGAAGGGAGGAGCAGTACTTC,CSFSLAARREEQYF,TRBV20-1,-,TRBJ2-7,few
TGTGCCACCAGTGGTTCCCGACAGGCAAATGAAAAACTGTTTTTT,CATSGSRQANEKLFF,TRBV24-1,-,TRBJ1-4,many
TGTGCCAGCTCCTTTGGCAGGGAGGGCAATCAGCCCCAGCATTTT,CASSFGREGNQPQHF,TRBV6-2/TRBV6-3,-,TRBJ1-5,few
TGTGCCAGCAGTGACTTGCCAGGGGGCGATGGCTACACCTTC,CASSDLPGGDGYTF,TRBV2,TRBD1,TRBJ1-2,-
TGTGCTAGTGGGAAAGGGACTAGCGGACACAATGAGCAGTTCTTC,CASGKGTSGHNEQFF,TRBV12-5,TRBD2,TRBJ2-1,many
TGCGCCAGCAGCATGACAGGTGGTAATGAAAAACTGTTTTTT,CASSMTGGNEKLFF,TRBV5-1,-,TRBJ1-4,-
TGTGCCAGCAGCTTAATGCGGGACAGGGATGAAAAACTGTTTTTT,CASSLMRDRDEKLFF,TRBV7-9,TRBD1,TRBJ1-4,few
TGTGCCAGCAGCCCCACCGTCGTGGGAACTGAGACCCAGTACTTC,CASSPTVVGTETQYF,TRBV3-1,-,TRBJ2-5,medium-sized
TGCAGTGCTAGGAGCCCCGGGACAGCTAATGAAAAACTGTTTTTT,CSARSPGTANEKLFF,TRBV20-1,TRBD1,TRBJ1-4,many
TGTGCCAGCTCCGTCTACAGGTTTAGCACAGATACGCAGTATTTT,CASSVYRFSTDTQYF,TRBV18,-,TRBJ2-3,-
TGTGCCAGCTCGCCAACGACAGGGAGTGTCGGAGAAAAACTGTTTTTT,CASSPTTGSVGEKLFF,TRBV18,TRBD1,TRBJ1-4,-
TGTGCCAGCAGTATCCACAGGGGGGGGACAGATACGCAGTATTTT,CASSIHRGGTDTQYF,TRBV12-3/TRBV12-4,-,TRBJ2-3,-
TGTGCCAGCAGCTTACCGACAGGTAACGCTGAAGCTTTCTTT,CASSLPTGNAEAFF,TRBV5-5,-,TRBJ1-1,many
TGTGCCAGCAGCCACGGACGGGGCCTCTATGGCTACACCTTC,CASSHGRGLYGYTF,TRBV4-2,-,TRBJ1-2,-
TGTGCCAGCAGCGAAGTCCCCCGGACAGGGAACTATGGCTACACCTTC,CASSEVPRTGNYGYTF,TRBV11-2,TRBD1,TRBJ1-2,few
TGTGCCACCAGCAGAGGGGACACCCTCCACAATGAGCAGTACTTC,CATSRGDTLHNEQYF,TRBV15,-,TRBJ2-7,few
TGCAGTGCTAGACTAGCGGGAGTTTCCGAGCAGTACTTC,CSARLAGVSEQYF,TRBV20-1,TRBD2,TRBJ2-7,many
TGTGCCTGGAGTGGAGGAGGGGGCTCAAATGAGCAGTTCTTC,CAWSGGGGSNEQFF,TRBV30,-,TRBJ2-1,few
TGTGCCAGCAGTCATAACAAAGCGAACACTGAAGCTTTCTTT,CASSHNKANTEAFF,TRBV28,-,TRBJ1-1,many
TGTGCCAGCAGCCAACGAGGGTTGGGTAGCGGGAGAGGTTACGAGCAGTACTTC,CASSQRGLGSGRGYEQYF,TRBV3-1,TRBD2,TRBJ2-7,-
TGTGCCAGCAGCGCCCCTCGGGGTGGTAGCACAGATACGCAGTATTTT,CASSAPRGGSTDTQYF,TRBV9,-,TRBJ2-3,few
TGCAGTGCTACCCGACAGGGGGCGAGCAATCAGCCCCAGCATTTT,CSATRQGASNQPQHF,TRBV20-1,TRBD1,TRBJ1-5,-
TGTGCCAGCAGCCGACGACTAGCGGGATTCTCCTACGAGCAGTACTTC,CASSRRLAGFSYEQYF,TRBV27,TRBD2,TRBJ2-7,-
TGCAGTGCTGCTGGACTAGCGCCCGGAATTGGCACCCAGTACTTC,CSAAGLAPGIGTQYF,TRBV20-1,TRBD2,TRBJ2-5,many
TGCGCCAGCAGCCAAGATCTCTCACTCACCTACGAGCAGTACTTC,CASSQDLSLTYEQYF,TRBV4-3,-,TRBJ2-7,-
TGTGCCAGCAGGGAAGCCGGGGCCGCAACCGAAGCTTTCTTT,CASREAGAATEAFF,TRBV6-1,-,TRBJ1-1,-
TGTGCCAGTAGTATAGTGTCTGCTGGGAATGAGCAGTTCTTC,CASSIVSAGNEQFF,TRBV19,-,TRBJ2-1,-